The 12 T cell receptor beta chains below come from one sample, sequenced in a study of blood T cell repertoires in COVID-19. Method: immunoSEQ multiplex PCR; TCRdb's copy keeps in-frame clones and lacks some. Among 200,000 to 250,000 clones listed, about 80% were seen once. The sequenced sample consisted of peripheral blood. The origin of the receptors is a woman older than 75 with acute or convalescent COVID-19.

V gene TRBV11-1 combines with J gene TRBJ2-1; TRBD2 matches 9 bases. Germline V gene data show CDR1 as SGHAT and CDR2 as FQDESV (reference sequence). The CDR3 covers 16 residues. With V trimmed by 4 bases and J by 4 bases, 8 bases remained unmatched. CDR3 amino acids: CASSYDPTSGYNEQFF. In DNA form, the CDR3 reads TGTGCCAGCAGCTACGACCCGACTAGCGGATACAATGAGCAGTTCTTC. The variable domain in full, with the rest retrieved from reference TRBV11-1 and TRBJ2-1, is EAEVAQSPRYKITEKSQAVAFWCDPISGHATLYWYRQILGQGPELLVQFQDESVVDDSQLPKDRFSAERLKGVDSTLKIQPAELGDSAMYLCASSYDPTSGYNEQFFGPGTRLTVL.

V is TRBV18 and J is TRBJ1-2; D is unclear. Trimming stripped 3 bases from V and 4 bases from J, with 12 bases between. Germline values: CDR1 KGHSH, CDR2 LQKENI. The CDR3 sequence is 14 residues long. Here the CDR3 DNA reads TGTGCCAGCTCACCCTCCCCAGAAGTCTATGGCTACACCTTC. Protein sequence: CASSPSPEVYGYTF.

This chain joins TRBV24-1 and TRBJ2-1, with D uncertain. Trimming shortened V by 3 bases and J by 5 bases, and 10 bases separated the two germline ends. The CDR3 spans 14 residues. Germline V CDR1 and CDR2: KGHDR, SFDVKD. The CDR3 DNA follows: TGTGCCACCAGTGATCCACACAGTAACAATGAGCAGTTCTTC. This translates into CATSDPHSNNEQFF.

The V and J genes are TRBV7-8 and TRBJ1-1; unclear D gene. V dropped 1 base and J dropped 7 bases, with 7 bases sitting between them. Germline assignment: CDR1 SGHVS and CDR2 FQNEAQ. This CDR3 contains 12 residues. In nucleotides, the CDR3 is TGTGCCAGCAGCTTAGGTGCAGGTGAAGCTTTCTTT. Its translation is CASSLGAGEAFF.

V usage is TRBV12-3 or TRBV12-4 and J usage is TRBJ1-4; TRBD1 might be the D (6 bases). Deletions cut 2 bases from V and 8 bases from J, with 6 bases between. The CDR3 runs 12 residues. The CDR3 sequence is CASSLQGEKLFF. CDR3 nucleotide sequence: TGTGCCAGCAGTTTACAGGGGGAAAAACTGTTTTTT.

The rearrangement links TRBV7-9 to TRBJ2-4; 10 positions match TRBD1. Germline CDR1 is SEHNR and CDR2 is FQNEAQ (reference sequence). The V gene end was trimmed by 1 base and the J gene end by 6 bases; junction bases not matched to a gene: 0. The CDR3 sequence is 14 residues long. The CDR3: CASSLGDRGNIQYF. The CDR3 region has the DNA TGTGCCAGCAGCTTAGGGGACAGGGGAAACATTCAGTACTTC.

The chain employs TRBV19 and TRBJ2-3; 7 nucleotides match TRBD1. Germline V lookup: CDR1 LNHDA, CDR2 SQIVND (reference sequence). The V gene end was trimmed by 3 bases and the J gene end by 3 bases; junction bases not matched to a gene: 3. The CDR3 runs to 14 residues. This chain's CDR3 is CASSIGTVTDTQYF. For the CDR3, the DNA is TGTGCCAGTAGTATTGGGACAGTGACAGATACGCAGTATTTT.

On this clone itself: A junction boundary mismatches the germline segment, possibly from a read error. V usage is TRBV5-8 and J usage is TRBJ1-2; the match to TRBD1 covers 8 bases. In germline, CDR1 is SGHTS, CDR2 YDEGEE. CDR3 length: 14 amino acids. The CDR3 nucleotides read TGTGCCAGCAGGTTGGACAGGGCCCGCGGTGGCTACACCTTC. This codes for CASRLDRARGGYTF.

This rearrangement joins TRBV21-1 to TRBJ1-2; the listed D gene, TRBD1, was not tested against the DNA. TRBV21-1 is a pseudogene. The CDR3 is 15 residues long. As DNA, the CDR3 is TGTGCCAGCAGCCGGGACAATAAGGTCGACTATGGCTACACCTTC. Encoded protein: CASSRDNKVDYGYTF.

V is TRBV6-5 and J is TRBJ2-1; D uncertain. V lost 2 bases to trimming and J lost 10 bases, with 12 bases between them. CDR3 length equals 13 residues. The V gene's germline CDR1 is MNHEY and CDR2 SVGAGI. The CDR3 loop reads CASSYEPHWEQFF. CDR3 nucleotide sequence: TGTGCCAGCAGTTACGAGCCCCATTGGGAGCAGTTCTTC.

The gene calls are TRBV5-8 and TRBJ1-5; 9 bases fit TRBD1. The CDR3 runs 14 residues. Trimming cost V 3 bases and J 5 bases; bases outside gene matches: 3. In germline, CDR1 is SGHTS, CDR2 YDEGEE. The CDR3 DNA follows: TGTGCCAGCAGCTCGGGACAGGGAGATCAGCCCCAGCATTTT. Encoded protein: CASSSGQGDQPQHF.

CDR3 sequence (DNA): TGTGCCAGCAGCCGGACAGGGCTCCTCTACGAGCAGTACTTC. As protein: CASSRTGLLYEQYF. This rearrangement joins TRBV5-6 to TRBJ2-7, with 8 bases fitting TRBD1. The ends lost 4 bases at V and 3 bases at J; junction bases unmatched: 6. This CDR3 region has 14 residues. CDR1 and CDR2 (germline): SGHDT, YYEEEE.